These 20 T cell receptor beta chains were all obtained from the same sample, sequenced in a study of blood T cell repertoires in COVID-19. Sequencing used immunoSEQ multiplex PCR; TCRdb keeps in-frame clones, though not all of them. The sample records hundreds of thousands of clones, around nine tenths being singletons. Sequenced: peripheral blood. Receptors originate from a woman aged 60 to 75 who had recovered from COVID-19.

The gene calls are TRBV6-5 and TRBJ2-1, with TRBD1 identical over 9 bases. Per the germline V gene, CDR1 is MNHEY and CDR2 is SVGAGI. V lost 8 bases and J lost 9; bases outside the gene matches: 11. This CDR3 has 14 residues. The CDR3 reads CASGWDRVRSEQFF. The CDR3 DNA sequence: TGTGCCAGCGGTTGGGACAGGGTCCGAAGTGAGCAGTTCTTC.

The gene calls are TRBV11-3 and TRBJ2-3; the D gene is possibly TRBD1 (5 bases). This CDR3 contains 15 residues. Germline assignment: CDR1 SGHNT and CDR2 YENEEA. V was shortened by 2 bases and J by 5 bases, with 14 bases between the two germline ends. Here the CDR3 DNA reads TGTGCCAGCAGCTTACAGGGATTGTTAGGAGATACGCAGTATTTT. Translation gives CASSLQGLLGDTQYF.

The CDR3 reads CASSGGVRTGELFF. CDR3 sequence (DNA): TGTGCCAGCAGCGGGGGGGTCCGAACCGGGGAGCTGTTTTTT. The V and J genes are TRBV10-3 and TRBJ2-2; the match to TRBD2 covers 10 bases. This CDR3 spans 14 amino acids. Trimming cost V 10 bases and J 5 bases; bases outside gene matches: 7. Germline V gene lookup returns CDR1 ENHRY and CDR2 SYGVKD.

V gene TRBV28 combines with J gene TRBJ1-3, with unresolved D. V gave up 6 bases and J gave up 10 bases, with 13 bases separating them. The CDR3 runs to 12 residues. Germline V CDR1 and CDR2: MDHEN, SYDVKM. In DNA form, the CDR3 reads TGTGCCAGCAGCCAGAATTATGCTACCATATATTTT. Protein sequence: CASSQNYATIYF.

The V gene is TRBV7-9, the J gene TRBJ1-2; perhaps TRBD1 as D (6 bases). The CDR3 is 14 amino acids. The germline gives CDR1 SEHNR, CDR2 FQNEAQ (reference sequence). V lost 5 bases and J 4 bases, leaving 14 bases between the germline ends. DNA for the CDR3: TGTGCCAGCAGCCGGTCGGGGGGCCCCTATGGCTACACCTTC. It yields the protein CASSRSGGPYGYTF.

The chain recombines TRBV7-2 with TRBJ2-5, with D perhaps matching TRBD2 (7 bases). Germline values: CDR1 SGHTA, CDR2 FQGNSA. Deletions cut 7 bases from V and 1 base from J, with 16 bases between. The CDR3 runs 15 residues. CDR3 sequence: CASTKGGRGQETQYF. DNA of the CDR3: TGTGCCAGCACAAAGGGGGGGCGGGGCCAAGAGACCCAGTACTTC.

The chain combines TRBV7-2 with TRBJ1-5; TRBD1 aligns across 8 bases. Per the germline V gene, CDR1 is SGHTA and CDR2 is FQGNSA. This CDR3 has 16 amino acids. J was trimmed by 7 bases and V by 0 bases; bases with no gene match: 8. CDR3: CASSLALTGGGQPQHF. CDR3 bases: TGTGCCAGCAGCTTAGCCCTCACAGGGGGGGGACAGCCCCAGCATTTT.

This chain connects TRBV27 to TRBJ1-2; D ambiguous. CDR1 is MNHEY, CDR2 SMNVEV, per germline (reference sequence). This CDR3 has 13 amino acids. V shed 7 bases and J shed 0 bases, with 9 bases lying between them. Here the CDR3 DNA reads TGTGCCAGCAAAAAAGCCCCTAACTATGGCTACACCTTC. It encodes CASKKAPNYGYTF.

This clone has at least ten counts. The CDR3: CASSSGQGYGYTF. DNA of the CDR3: TGTGCCAGCAGCTCCGGACAGGGCTATGGCTACACCTTC. The rearrangement joins TRBV7-2 to TRBJ1-2; TRBD1 aligns across 8 bases. Germline CDR1 SGHTA, CDR2 FQGNSA. The CDR3 length is 13 residues. V lost 4 bases to trimming and J lost 4 bases; unmatched junction nucleotides: 2.

This chain connects TRBV7-9 to TRBJ1-2; tentative D call: TRBD1 (5 bases). Trimming left V 5 bases short and J 2 bases short, with 15 bases between. Germline CDR1 and CDR2: SEHNR and FQNEAQ (reference sequence). The CDR3 is 15 amino acids. The CDR3 DNA reads as TGTGCCAGCAGCGACCATATGCAGGGAAACTATGGCTACACCTTC. Its protein product is CASSDHMQGNYGYTF.

The chain links TRBV6-5 to TRBJ1-5; 8 bases line up with TRBD1. The CDR3 consists of 15 residues. Germline V gives CDR1 MNHEY, CDR2 SVGAGI. The trim removed 7 bases at V and 3 bases at J, leaving 8 bases unmatched. The CDR3 here is CASNAGGAFNQPQHF. The CDR3 region has the DNA TGTGCCAGCAACGCAGGGGGCGCGTTCAATCAGCCCCAGCATTTT.

The DNA of the CDR3 is TGTGCCAGCAGCTTAGAGGGACTAGCGATCTACGAGCAGTACTTC. Translating it yields CASSLEGLAIYEQYF. This sequence joins TRBV7-2 and TRBJ2-7; 10 bases are a match to TRBD2. Trimming cost V 1 base and J 3 bases; bases outside gene matches: 3. The CDR3 has 15 residues. Per germline, CDR1 SGHTA and CDR2 FQGNSA.

V and J are TRBV9 and TRBJ1-3, with TRBD1 matching over 7 bases. Germline trimming cut 4 bases from V and 0 bases from J; bases unmatched to any gene: 13. Per the germline V gene, CDR1 is SGDLS and CDR2 is YYNGEE. The CDR3 extends over 18 amino acids. The CDR3 loop is CASSPLSGQTSSGNTIYF. In nucleotides, the CDR3 is TGTGCCAGCAGCCCTCTTTCGGGACAGACTAGCTCTGGAAACACCATATATTTT.

The chain uses TRBV14 and TRBJ1-4; D unresolved. This CDR3 is 13 amino acids long. Germline assignment: CDR1 SGHDN and CDR2 FVKESK. Trimming removed 4 bases from V and 10 bases from J, with 13 bases in between. In DNA form, the CDR3 reads TGTGCCAGCAGCCCACTAGAGTTCCCAAAACTGTTTTTT. Protein: CASSPLEFPKLFF. Supplemented by reference TRBV14 and TRBJ1-4, the full variable domain reads EAGVTQFPSHSVIEKGQTVTLRCDPISGHDNLYWYRRVMGKEIKFLLHFVKESKQDESGMPNNRFLAERTGGTYSTLKVQPAELEDSGVYFCASSPLEFPKLFFGSGTQLSVL.

The V gene is TRBV7-6, the J gene TRBJ2-5; 8 nucleotides align to TRBD1. The V gene end was trimmed by 2 bases and the J gene end by 4 bases; junction bases not matched to a gene: 12. CDR3 size: 17 residues. Germline CDR1 SGHVS, CDR2 FNYEAQ. CDR3: CASSLPPRQGAGETQYF. The DNA for the CDR3 is TGTGCCAGCAGCTTACCCCCCCGCCAGGGGGCGGGAGAGACCCAGTACTTC.

V gene TRBV7-2 combines with J gene TRBJ2-1; tentatively, D is TRBD2 (6 bases). The CDR3 is 15 amino acids. Germline loops: CDR1 SGHTA, CDR2 FQGNSA. For the CDR3, the DNA is TGTGCTGATAGCCCCGGGAGAACCGGTACTAATGAGCAGTTCTTC. Its protein is CADSPGRTGTNEQFF.

The chain carries TRBV16 and TRBJ2-1; D is undetermined. The CDR3 sequence is 13 residues long. V was pared by 2 bases and J by 8 bases, with 10 bases between. The V gene's germline CDR1 is KGHSY and CDR2 FQNENV. The CDR3 region is CASSQGLGYEQFF. Here the CDR3 DNA reads TGTGCCAGCAGCCAAGGCCTGGGCTATGAGCAGTTCTTC.

This clone was counted only a few times. This chain uses TRBV2 with TRBJ2-7; 10 bases agree with TRBD1. J gave up 0 bases and V 8 bases, and 4 bases lay outside the gene matches. The CDR3 length is 14 residues. Germline CDR1 and CDR2: SNHLY and FYNNEI. The CDR3: CASLRDRGSYEQYF. CDR3 nucleotide sequence: TGTGCCAGCCTCCGGGACAGGGGCTCCTACGAGCAGTACTTC. Combining the CDR3 with reference TRBV2 and TRBJ2-7 gives the whole variable domain EPEVTQTPSHQVTQMGQEVILRCVPISNHLYFYWYRQILGQKVEFLVSFYNNEISEKSEIFDDQFSVERPDGSNFTLKIRSTKLEDSAMYFCASLRDRGSYEQYFGPGTRLTVT.

V gene TRBV5-6 combines with J gene TRBJ2-1; D perhaps matches TRBD1 (6 bases). Germline V gene data show CDR1 as SGHDT and CDR2 as YYEEEE. Trimming removed 4 bases from V and 5 bases from J, with 16 bases in between. The CDR3 sequence is 15 residues long. The CDR3 bases are TGTGCCAGCAGCCCCGGGGTCCGACAGGACAATGAGCAGTTCTTC. Its protein is CASSPGVRQDNEQFF.

The V gene is TRBV6-4, the J gene TRBJ2-7; D possibly corresponds to TRBD1 (6 bases). The CDR3 is made up of 13 amino acids. Germline CDR1 MRHNA, CDR2 SNTAGT. Between the trimmed V and J ends, which lost 4 bases and 5 bases, there was a span of 12 bases. CDR3 sequence (DNA): TGTGCCAGCAGTGCTGAACAGGGAGACGAGCAGTACTTC. It codes for CASSAEQGDEQYF.